This T cell receptor (beta chain) was recorded in a study of blood T cell repertoires in COVID-19. Study in general: COVID-19 samples, acute and convalescent, were from the United States, Italy and Spain.

Germline V gene lookup returns CDR1 ENHRY and CDR2 SYGVKD. The CDR3 runs 17 residues. V shed 0 bases and J 2 bases; nucleotides not matched to a gene: 7. Only one count was recorded for this clone. Produced via immunoSEQ multiplex PCR; TCRdb's table is partial and in-frame only. In the table there are about 160,000 clones, 70% to 90% of which are singletons. The origin of this receptor is a man in his forties who had recovered from COVID-19. The sample consisted of peripheral blood. This sequence joins TRBV10-3 and TRBJ2-7, with TRBD2 identical over 10 bases. The CDR3 loop reads CAISESLAGGNTYEQYF. The CDR3 DNA reads as TGTGCCATCAGTGAGTCTTTAGCGGGAGGTAACACCTACGAGCAGTACTTC.